This is a list of T cell receptor beta chains from one sample in a study of blood T cell repertoires in COVID-19. The repertoire was sequenced with immunoSEQ multiplex PCR; TCRdb's copy has only in-frame clones and lacks some. The sample consists of 98,000 or so clones, around nine tenths of them appearing once. Source material: peripheral blood. These receptors were collected from a man between 60 and 75 years old with COVID-19, enrolled during active disease. Both conserved end residues are part of each CDR3. Fields, in order: J gene, V gene, D gene, clone size, CDR3 protein, CDR3 DNA. A D gene is named only where the DNA matches it firmly. A clone size is listed for some rows: how often the clone was seen (once, few, many), or a class if it is expanded.

TRBJ1-6	TRBV28	TRBD1	NA	CASSPGQVLVGSPLHF	TGTGCCAGCAGTCCAGGACAGGTGTTAGTAGGGTCACCCCTCCACTTT
TRBJ1-1	TRBV30	NA	NA	CAWSLQGFGEAFF	TGTGCCTGGAGTCTCCAGGGTTTCGGTGAAGCTTTCTTT
TRBJ1-4	TRBV7-3	TRBD1	NA	CASSLNRGEKLFF	TGTGCCAGCAGCTTAAACAGGGGGGAAAAACTGTTTTTT
TRBJ2-1	TRBV5-1	TRBD2	NA	CASSQFPSGRIYNEQFF	TGCGCCAGCAGTCAATTCCCTAGCGGGAGGATCTACAATGAGCAGTTCTTC
TRBJ1-2	TRBV11-2	TRBD1	NA	CASSLGRTGGDYGYTF	TGTGCCAGCAGCTTGGGCCGGACAGGGGGAGACTATGGCTACACCTTC
TRBJ1-1	TRBV6-6	TRBD1	once	CASSADRDGAFF	TGTGCCAGCAGTGCGGACAGGGACGGAGCTTTCTTT
TRBJ1-6	TRBV27	NA	once	CARGTFRAYNSPLHF	TGTGCCAGGGGGACTTTTAGGGCCTATAATTCACCCCTCCACTTT
TRBJ2-7	TRBV12-5	NA	NA	CASGLAGNHRGPYEQYF	TGTGCTAGTGGTTTGGCGGGAAATCACCGGGGTCCCTACGAGCAGTACTTC
TRBJ1-4	TRBV5-1	NA	NA	CASSWGQGNNEKLFF	TGCGCCAGCAGCTGGGGCCAGGGGAACAATGAAAAACTGTTTTTT
TRBJ1-1	TRBV25-1	NA	NA	CASSSRSRGLEAFF	TGTGCCAGCAGTTCCCGTAGTAGGGGCCTTGAAGCTTTCTTT
TRBJ2-4	TRBV5-4	NA	NA	CASGEVTKNIQYF	TGTGCCAGCGGGGAGGTTACCAAAAACATTCAGTACTTC
TRBJ2-5	TRBV7-2	TRBD2	NA	CASSPGGRQTETQYF	TGTGCCAGCAGCCCGGGGGGGAGACAGACGGAGACCCAGTACTTC
TRBJ2-1	TRBV18	NA	NA	CASSPPNRESEQFF	TGTGCCAGCTCACCACCGAACAGGGAAAGTGAGCAGTTCTTC
TRBJ1-4	TRBV6-2/TRBV6-3	NA	NA	CASSYNRAKGKLFF	TGTGCCAGCAGTTATAACAGGGCCAAAGGAAAACTGTTTTTT
TRBJ2-1	TRBV11-3	TRBD2	NA	CASSPRLAGRNEQFF	TGTGCCAGCAGCCCGCGACTAGCTGGACGAAATGAGCAGTTCTTC
TRBJ2-6	TRBV7-2	NA	few	CASSLARVSGANVLTF	TGTGCCAGCAGCTTAGCGAGGGTCTCTGGGGCCAACGTCCTGACTTTC
TRBJ2-7	TRBV20-1	TRBD2	NA	CSASKGGTSSYEQYF	TGCAGTGCTAGTAAGGGGGGGACTAGCTCCTACGAGCAGTACTTC
TRBJ2-2	TRBV10-3	NA	NA	CAITSSRGFDTGELFF	TGTGCCATCACCTCCTCCCGGGGGTTTGACACCGGGGAGCTGTTTTTT
TRBJ2-2	TRBV6-5	TRBD1	NA	CASSPDRGSTGELFF	TGTGCCAGCAGTCCCGACAGGGGATCCACCGGGGAGCTGTTTTTT
TRBJ1-5	TRBV4-1	NA	NA	CASSQGRGSNQPQHF	TGCGCCAGCAGCCAAGGTAGGGGTTCCAATCAGCCCCAGCATTTT
TRBJ1-4	TRBV30	TRBD1	NA	CAAGAGTGVEKLFF	TGTGCCGCGGGGGCCGGGACAGGGGTCGAAAAACTGTTTTTT
TRBJ1-3	TRBV9	NA	once	CASSPFGGSRSGNTIYF	TGTGCCAGCAGCCCTTTCGGGGGAAGCCGCTCTGGAAACACCATATATTTT
TRBJ2-5	TRBV6-1	TRBD1	NA	CASSDPPGQSQETQYF	TGTGCCAGCAGTGATCCTCCGGGACAGAGCCAAGAGACCCAGTACTTC
TRBJ1-1	TRBV5-1	TRBD1	NA	CASSLSGTGETEAFF	TGCGCCAGCAGCTTGTCTGGGACAGGGGAGACTGAAGCTTTCTTT
TRBJ2-7	TRBV11-3	TRBD1	NA	CASSQPTGSSYEQYF	TGTGCCAGCAGCCAACCGACAGGGAGCTCCTACGAGCAGTACTTC
TRBJ2-2	TRBV10-2	NA	NA	CASREVELFF	TGCGCCAGCCGCGAAGTTGAGCTGTTTTTT
TRBJ1-2	TRBV28	NA	NA	CASSLGGREDYGYTF	TGTGCCAGCAGTTTAGGGGGGCGGGAGGACTATGGCTACACCTTC
TRBJ2-1	TRBV7-9	NA	NA	CASSPLGGGDNEQFF	TGTGCCAGCAGCCCCCTGGGGGGGGGCGACAATGAGCAGTTCTTC
TRBJ1-2	TRBV6-5	NA	NA	CASSIEGAAYGYTF	TGTGCCAGCAGTATAGAAGGGGCGGCCTATGGCTACACCTTC
TRBJ2-2	TRBV6-5	TRBD1	few	CASSRGQAGELFF	TGTGCCAGCAGTCGCGGACAGGCCGGGGAGCTGTTTTTT
TRBJ2-3	TRBV5-1	NA	NA	CASSKDRRSTDTQYF	TGCGCCAGCAGCAAGGACAGACGGAGCACAGATACGCAGTATTTT
TRBJ1-2	TRBV9	NA	NA	CASSAGIYGYTF	TGTGCCAGCAGCGCGGGGATCTATGGCTACACCTTC
TRBJ1-5	TRBV5-1	TRBD1	NA	CASSSGQGDQPQHF	TGCGCCAGCAGTTCGGGACAGGGGGATCAGCCCCAGCATTTT
TRBJ2-7	TRBV19	TRBD1	NA	CASSRASGTGSYEQYF	TGTGCCAGTAGTCGGGCTTCCGGGACAGGATCCTACGAGCAGTACTTC
TRBJ2-7	TRBV7-8	TRBD2	NA	CASSSARLTSGMTYEQYF	TGTGCCAGCAGCTCCGCCCGCCTAACTAGCGGGATGACCTACGAGCAGTACTTC
TRBJ2-7	TRBV7-8	NA	NA	CASSLVGHIYEQYF	TGTGCCAGCAGCTTAGTTGGTCACATTTACGAGCAGTACTTC
TRBJ1-3	TRBV5-5	NA	NA	CASSLWGGSISGNTIYF	TGTGCCAGCAGCTTGTGGGGGGGATCGATCTCTGGAAACACCATATATTTT
TRBJ1-3	TRBV5-1	NA	NA	CASSPGDFSGNTIYF	TGCGCCAGCAGCCCCGGAGATTTCTCTGGAAACACCATATATTTT
TRBJ2-3	TRBV4-2	TRBD2	NA	CASSQESLAGVTDTQYF	TGTGCCAGCAGCCAAGAGTCACTAGCGGGAGTAACAGATACGCAGTATTTT
TRBJ2-7	TRBV29-1	TRBD2	NA	CSPGRGHEQYF	TGCAGCCCCGGGAGGGGCCACGAGCAGTACTTC
TRBJ2-5	TRBV7-9	NA	NA	CASSGPEETQYF	TGTGCCAGCAGCGGCCCCGAAGAGACCCAGTACTTC
TRBJ1-1	TRBV7-8	NA	NA	CASSERSTEAFF	TGTGCCAGCAGCGAGAGAAGTACTGAAGCTTTCTTT
TRBJ2-5	TRBV13	NA	NA	CASSLGGQGTQETQYF	TGTGCCAGCAGCTTAGGCGGGCAGGGGACCCAAGAGACCCAGTACTTC
TRBJ2-5	TRBV7-2	NA	NA	CASSLAGGQGEETQYF	TGTGCCAGCAGCTTAGCCGGAGGGCAGGGGGAAGAGACCCAGTACTTC
TRBJ1-2	TRBV11-3	NA	NA	CASSLGSTNYGYTF	TGTGCCAGCAGCTTAGGGAGTACTAACTATGGCTACACCTTC
TRBJ1-6	TRBV4-3	TRBD1	NA	CASSHRKGTGIVDSPLHF	TGCGCCAGCAGCCACCGAAAGGGGACAGGGATAGTTGATTCACCCCTCCACTTT
TRBJ2-5	TRBV5-1	TRBD1	NA	CASSLEGGGETQYF	TGCGCCAGCAGCTTGGAAGGGGGCGGGGAGACCCAGTACTTC
TRBJ2-3	TRBV24-1	TRBD2	NA	CATSDVAGRGTDTQYF	TGTGCCACCAGTGATGTAGCGGGGCGGGGCACAGATACGCAGTATTTT
TRBJ1-2	TRBV12-3/TRBV12-4	TRBD1	NA	CASSEQGVSGYTF	TGTGCCAGCAGTGAACAGGGGGTTAGCGGCTACACCTTC
TRBJ1-5	TRBV18	NA	NA	CASSSTTGPQPQHF	TGTGCCAGCTCATCTACCACAGGACCCCAGCCCCAGCATTTT
TRBJ2-3	TRBV6-1	TRBD1	NA	CASSELSGTGNTDTQYF	TGTGCCAGCAGTGAACTTTCCGGGACAGGGAACACAGATACGCAGTATTTT
TRBJ2-1	TRBV11-2	TRBD2	NA	CASSLEPELADSYNEQFF	TGTGCCAGCAGCTTAGAGCCCGAACTAGCGGACTCCTACAATGAGCAGTTCTTC
TRBJ2-5	TRBV28	TRBD2	NA	CASSISGSGEETQYF	TGTGCCAGCAGTATCAGCGGGAGCGGGGAAGAGACCCAGTACTTC